This entry lists 2 T cell receptor beta chains sequenced from one sample in a study of T cell responses to AZD1222 COVID-19 vaccine. Produced via immunoSEQ multiplex PCR; TCRdb's table is partial and in-frame only. The table shows 100,000 to 120,000 clones, with about 90% occurring only once. The specimen comprised peripheral blood, sampled 28 days after the second AZD1222 dose. These receptors all stem from an adult who received the AZD1222 COVID-19 vaccine.

J is TRBJ1-5 and V is TRBV4-1; possibly TRBD1 for D (5 bases). The V and J ends lost 0 bases and 5 bases respectively, with 14 bases between them. CDR1 and CDR2 from the germline V gene are MGHRA and YSYEKL. The CDR3 consists of 16 residues. The CDR3 nucleotides are TGCGCCAGCAGCCAAGATGGGACTGCCAGCTATCAGCCCCAGCATTTT. It codes for CASSQDGTASYQPQHF.

This rearrangement joins TRBV27 to TRBJ2-1; 7 bases agree with TRBD1. This CDR3 has 18 residues. The germline V gene has CDR1 MNHEY and CDR2 SMNVEV (reference sequence). The V segment lost 8 bases and the J segment 3 bases; nucleotides outside the gene matches: 19. This CDR3 reads CASSPGRGRIDYYNEQFF. For the CDR3, the DNA is TGTGCCAGCTCCCCCGGAAGGGGGCGCATCGACTACTACAATGAGCAGTTCTTC.